This T cell receptor (beta chain) was observed in a study of monozygotic twins with cystic fibrosis. Findings of the study overall: Age, concordance and disease severity did not associate with shared CDR3 numbers.

About this clone itself: What it binds is not known.

This CDR3 has 15 residues. Germline V lookup: CDR1 MGHDK, CDR2 SYGVNS. With 6 bases clipped from V and 7 bases from J, the junction kept 10 bases outside the gene matches. Assay used: immunoSEQ multiplex PCR; TCRdb lists only in-frame clones, some missing. The data contain roughly 29,000 clones, around four fifths of them singletons. Sequenced: blood. The V gene is TRBV25-1, the J gene TRBJ2-1; the match to TRBD2 covers 9 bases. The sequence derives from a girl aged 2-10 years with cystic fibrosis. CDR3 coding DNA: TGTGCCAGCAGCCATACTAGCGGGCCTGGTAATGAGCAGTTCTTC. This codes for CASSHTSGPGNEQFF.